This entry lists 20 T cell receptor beta chains sequenced from one sample in a study of T-cell memory formation after mild COVID-19. One entry per CDR3 protein, called by TCRdb with MiXCR from the 5' RACE reads. The sample records some 57,000 distinct CDR3 sequences, 12% being singletons. The sample comprised PBMCs or a T cell subset sorted from them (not recorded which). Receptor source: a man between 18 and 29 years old who had mild COVID-19 (a few samples of this study predate the infection). Cell type and time point are not known.

There are many counts of this clonotype. The V and J genes are TRBV10-3 and TRBJ2-3; TRBD2 might be the D (6 bases). The CDR3 covers 14 residues. V was cut by 0 bases and J by 3 bases, with 7 bases left in between. CDR1 ENHRY and CDR2 SYGVKD come from the germline V gene. The CDR3 region has the DNA TGTGCCATCAGTGAGTCCGGGGGAACAGATACGCAGTATTTT. It codes for CAISESGGTDTQYF.

There are many counts of this clonotype. The chain recombines TRBV12-3 or TRBV12-4 with TRBJ2-1; D not resolved. CDR3 size: 14 residues. V was cut by 5 bases and J by 5 bases, with 13 bases left in between. The CDR3 is CASSTFVMNNEQFF. The CDR3 DNA sequence: TGTGCCAGCAGTACGTTTGTGATGAACAATGAGCAGTTCTTC.

The V call is TRBV5-1, the J call TRBJ2-3; 7 bases map to TRBD2. V lost 4 bases to trimming and J lost 4 bases; unmatched junction nucleotides: 6. The CDR3 contains 14 residues. From germline, CDR1 is SGHRS and CDR2 YFSETQ. CDR3 protein: CASSPWGGADTQYF. Written as DNA, the CDR3 is TGCGCCAGCAGCCCTTGGGGGGGGGCAGATACGCAGTATTTT. Using reference TRBV5-1 and TRBJ2-3 for the parts outside the CDR3, the full variable domain is KAGVTQTPRYLIKTRGQQVTLSCSPISGHRSVSWYQQTPGQGLQFLFEYFSETQRNKGNFPGRFSGRQFSNSRSEMNVSTLELGDSALYLCASSPWGGADTQYFGPGTRLTVL.

The CDR3 region is CASSQGWNRLEKLFF. CDR3 DNA sequence: TGCGCCAGCAGCCAAGGCTGGAACAGGCTTGAAAAACTGTTTTTT. This chain connects TRBV4-1 to TRBJ1-4; D may be TRBD1 (5 bases). Trimming removed 1 base at V and 7 bases at J, with 13 bases between. This CDR3 region has 15 residues. From germline, CDR1 is MGHRA and CDR2 YSYEKL.

The CDR3 protein is CASSFASGVSYEQYV. The CDR3 DNA reads as TGTGCCAGCAGCTTTGCTAGCGGAGTTTCCTACGAGCAGTACGTC. This chain uses TRBV7-9 with TRBJ2-7; 7 bases agree with TRBD2. From germline, CDR1 is SEHNR and CDR2 FQNEAQ (reference sequence). The CDR3 contains 15 residues. V shed 3 bases and J 1 base; nucleotides not matched to a gene: 6.

This clonotype has just a few counts. The chain uses TRBV5-6 and TRBJ2-1, with 7 bases fitting TRBD1. J was trimmed by 4 bases and V by 4 bases; bases with no gene match: 8. Germline V gene lookup returns CDR1 SGHDT and CDR2 YYEEEE. The CDR3 is made up of 15 amino acids. CDR3 DNA sequence: TGTGCCAGCAGCACAACAGGGGAGTCATACAATGAGCAGTTCTTC. Translation: CASSTTGESYNEQFF.

This chain links TRBV10-3 with TRBJ2-1; D is unresolved. This CDR3 contains 14 residues. CDR1 is ENHRY, CDR2 SYGVKD, per germline. V dropped 4 bases and J dropped 7 bases, with 14 bases sitting between them. The CDR3 nucleotides read TGTGCCATCAGTGCAGAGCTATTCGGGAATGAGCAGTTCTTC. Its translation: CAISAELFGNEQFF.

This clonotype was detected a few times. This chain joins TRBV20-1 and TRBJ2-1; the match to TRBD1 covers 11 bases. In germline, CDR1 is DFQATT, CDR2 SNEGSKA (reference sequence). The CDR3 consists of 11 residues. After removal of 7 bases from V and 8 bases from J, the junction contained 1 base not matched to a gene. The CDR3 region is CSVDRGHEQFF. CDR3 DNA sequence: TGCAGTGTGGACAGGGGGCATGAGCAGTTCTTC.

Ten or more counts support this clonotype. The V gene is TRBV7-2, the J gene TRBJ1-2; perhaps TRBD1 as D (5 bases). V was shortened by 0 bases and J by 10 bases, with 12 bases between the two germline ends. The CDR3 consists of 13 residues. Germline assignment: CDR1 SGHTA and CDR2 FQGNSA. CDR3 in amino acids: CASSLALRTTYTF. CDR3 coding DNA: TGTGCCAGCAGCTTAGCGCTTAGGACAACCTACACCTTC.

This clonotype showed up many times. CDR3 nucleotides: TGCGCCAGCAGCTTGGCCGGTCCAGAAAATAATTCACCCCTCCACTTT. Protein product: CASSLAGPENNSPLHF. The chain combines TRBV5-1 with TRBJ1-6; D is uncertain. Germline V lookup: CDR1 SGHRS, CDR2 YFSETQ. The V end lost 0 bases, the J end lost 5 bases, and 12 bases lay between the germline ends. There are 16 residues in the CDR3.

This clonotype was seen repeatedly, ten times or more. V usage is TRBV27 and J usage is TRBJ2-1, with 9 bases fitting TRBD2. CDR1 is MNHEY and CDR2 is SMNVEV in the germline V gene (reference sequence). The CDR3 totals 16 residues. Germline trimming cut 6 bases from V and 6 bases from J; bases unmatched to any gene: 12. CDR3 region: CASSPAGGLSFNEQFF. The CDR3 DNA reads TGTGCCAGCAGCCCCGCGGGGGGGCTTTCGTTCAATGAGCAGTTCTTC.

This clonotype has more than one count but fewer than ten. The chain recombines TRBV4-3 with TRBJ2-7; maybe TRBD2 (5 bases). V lost 4 bases and J 8 bases, leaving 21 bases between the germline ends. CDR3 length: 15 residues. CDR1 LGHNA and CDR2 YSLEER come from the germline V gene. The CDR3: CASSLVGLSRGKQYF. The CDR3 nucleotides are TGCGCCAGCAGCCTCGTCGGACTCTCCCGGGGAAAGCAGTACTTC.

This clonotype occurred a few times. The genes are TRBV5-1 and TRBJ2-2, with TRBD2 identical over 11 bases. This CDR3 is 16 amino acids long. CDR1 is SGHRS, CDR2 YFSETQ, per germline. With 5 bases clipped from V and 0 bases from J, the junction kept 3 bases outside the gene matches. The CDR3 region has the DNA TGCGCCAGCAGGGCTAGCGGGGGGACGAACACCGGGGAGCTGTTTTTT. This sequence encodes CASRASGGTNTGELFF.

The table lists this clonotype with a few counts. The genes are TRBV4-2 and TRBJ2-3; the D is unclear. The CDR3 is 17 amino acids. CDR1 LGHNA and CDR2 YNFKEQ come from the germline V gene. Trimming removed 1 base at V and 0 bases at J, with 14 bases between. The CDR3 DNA reads TGTGCCAGCAGCCAAGCGGTAGCTCAAATAAGCACAGATACGCAGTATTTT. Encoded protein: CASSQAVAQISTDTQYF.

This clonotype was seen ten or more times. The chain uses TRBV7-2 and TRBJ2-7; 7 positions agree with TRBD2. Germline V CDR1 and CDR2: SGHTA, FQGNSA. The length of the CDR3 is 13 residues. Germline trimming cut 1 base from V and 4 bases from J; bases unmatched to any gene: 1. CDR3 sequence: CASSLGRGYEQYF. For the CDR3, the DNA is TGTGCCAGCAGCTTAGGGCGGGGGTACGAGCAGTACTTC.

The V gene is TRBV6-2 or TRBV6-3, the J gene TRBJ2-2, with 8 nucleotides matching TRBD1. This CDR3 has 14 residues. The germline CDR1 and CDR2 sequences are MNHEY and SVGEGT. The junction had 5 bases not matched to a gene; V was cut back by 6 bases and J by 5 bases. CDR3 loop: CASSSGTGTGELFF. DNA for the CDR3: TGTGCCAGCAGCTCCGGGACAGGAACCGGGGAGCTGTTTTTT.

This clonotype was observed a few times. The chain has TRBV5-1 and TRBJ2-3, with TRBD2 identical over 10 bases. CDR1 and CDR2 from the germline V gene are SGHRS and YFSETQ. V lost 4 bases and J lost 2; bases outside the gene matches: 7. The CDR3 extends over 16 amino acids. The chain's CDR3 is CASSVSGGAFTDTQYF. CDR3 sequence (DNA): TGCGCCAGCAGCGTAAGCGGGGGGGCCTTCACAGATACGCAGTATTTT.

This clonotype showed up many times. The V call is TRBV25-1, the J call TRBJ2-3, with a tentative D call TRBD1 (6 bases). With 4 bases removed from V and 4 bases from J, the gap between germline ends came to 9 bases. The CDR3 is made up of 13 amino acids. Germline CDR1 reads MGHDK; CDR2 reads SYGVNS. This CDR3 is CASSGRGADTQYF. CDR3 DNA sequence: TGTGCCAGCAGTGGCAGGGGTGCAGATACGCAGTATTTT.

This clonotype was detected ten times or more. V is TRBV5-1 and J is TRBJ2-5, with D perhaps matching TRBD1 (6 bases). V lost 3 bases, J lost 5 bases, and 20 bases lay in between. The CDR3 sequence is 16 residues long. The germline gives CDR1 SGHRS, CDR2 YFSETQ. CDR3 coding DNA: TGCGCCAGCAGCTACCGGACAGTCCAGATGGGCGAGACCCAGTACTTC. Protein sequence: CASSYRTVQMGETQYF.

The sample holds many counts of this clonotype. The CDR3: CASSHPGPQETQYF. The CDR3 DNA is TGTGCCAGCAGTCACCCGGGTCCACAAGAGACCCAGTACTTC. The chain recombines TRBV12-3 or TRBV12-4 with TRBJ2-5; D call uncertain. V was clipped by 5 bases and J by 2 bases, with 12 bases between them. The CDR3 loop spans 14 amino acids.